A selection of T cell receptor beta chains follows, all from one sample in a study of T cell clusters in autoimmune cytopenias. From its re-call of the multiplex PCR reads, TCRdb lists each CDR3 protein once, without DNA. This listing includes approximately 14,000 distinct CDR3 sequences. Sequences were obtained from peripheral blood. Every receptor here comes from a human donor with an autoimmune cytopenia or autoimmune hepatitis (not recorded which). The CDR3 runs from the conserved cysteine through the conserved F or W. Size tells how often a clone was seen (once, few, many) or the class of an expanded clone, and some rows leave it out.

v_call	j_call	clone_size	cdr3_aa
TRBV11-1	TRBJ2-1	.	CASSSLSGALRNEQFF
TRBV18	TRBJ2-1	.	CASSPPLKLRAYNEQFF
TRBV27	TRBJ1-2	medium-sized	CASSPSGTAYGYTF
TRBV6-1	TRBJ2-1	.	CASSPSSYNEQFF
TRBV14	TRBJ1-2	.	CASSQVGTGGDGYTF
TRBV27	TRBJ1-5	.	CASSFEGQGGQPQHF
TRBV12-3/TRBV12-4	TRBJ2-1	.	CASRWASNYNEQFF
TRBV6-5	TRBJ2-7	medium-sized	CASSRSGDEQYF
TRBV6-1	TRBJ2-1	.	CASRRVSGSTSSYNEQFF
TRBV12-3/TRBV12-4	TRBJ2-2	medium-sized	CASSDSGSNGELFF
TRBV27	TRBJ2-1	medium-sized	CASSIRRGYNEQFF
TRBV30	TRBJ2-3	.	CAWNPTSYTQYF
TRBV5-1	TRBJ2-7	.	CASSLAGSPSYEQYF
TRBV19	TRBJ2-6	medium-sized	CASSPPGSGANVLTF
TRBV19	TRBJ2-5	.	CASSAITSSQTQYF
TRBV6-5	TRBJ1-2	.	CASSDSSNYGYTF
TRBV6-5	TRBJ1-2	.	CASSYVGRQGASYTF
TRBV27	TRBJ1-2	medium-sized	CASTSGQGELYGYTF
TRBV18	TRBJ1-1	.	CASSPGTGDNTEAFF
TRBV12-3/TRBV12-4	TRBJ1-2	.	CASRLSGVSNGYTF
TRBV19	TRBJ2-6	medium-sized	CASSIDPQGRGANVLTF
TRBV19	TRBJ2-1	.	CASSIEPPGGAYNEQFF
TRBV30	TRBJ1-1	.	CAWSSGSEAFF
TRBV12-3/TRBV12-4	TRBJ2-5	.	CASSFLWETQYF
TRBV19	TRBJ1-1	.	CASTTRSHTEAFF
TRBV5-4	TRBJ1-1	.	CASSLTGGTEAFF
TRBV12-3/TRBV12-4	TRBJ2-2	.	CASTPGTGGATGELFF
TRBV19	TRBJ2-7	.	CASSITLDGEQYF
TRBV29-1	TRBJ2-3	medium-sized	CSVAQSSGSSTDTQYF
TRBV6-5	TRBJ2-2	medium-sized	CASSRDYTGELFF
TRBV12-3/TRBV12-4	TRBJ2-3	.	CASSPTGGLTDTQYF
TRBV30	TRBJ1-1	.	CAGNTARMTEAFF
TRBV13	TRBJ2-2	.	CASSPPGGRGTGELFF
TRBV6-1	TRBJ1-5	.	CASRPFPTGSNQPQHF
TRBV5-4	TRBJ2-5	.	CASRGGGETQYF
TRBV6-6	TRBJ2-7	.	CASNELAGYFYEQYF
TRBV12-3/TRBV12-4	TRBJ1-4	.	CASRTTGSEKLFF
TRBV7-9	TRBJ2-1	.	CASSLVRDRTGGNEQFF
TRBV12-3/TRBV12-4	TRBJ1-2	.	CASSRTGNHGYTF
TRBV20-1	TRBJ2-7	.	CSARPGAGSWGEQYF